A selection of T cell receptor beta chains follows, all from one sample in a study of regulatory T cells in long-lasting Graves disease. TCRdb called the multiplex PCR reads again in MiXCR, with one record for every CDR3 protein. The repertoire has 350,000 to 450,000 distinct CDR3 sequences, 14% to 15% of them found once; the top ten carry roughly a sixth. The data also belong to a second study, concerning T cells in Graves' hyperthyroidism and ophthalmopathy.

The starting material was peripheral blood mononuclear cells (PBMCs), obtained at new diagnosis, from a patient treated with antithyroid drugs. These receptor sequences come from a woman aged 25 to 45 with Graves disease. The conserved cysteine and the conserved F or W are not part of the CDR3 here. D genes are given only for firm matches.

>TRBV12-3/TRBV12-4|NA
ASTATDQETQY
>TRBV3-1|TRBD1
ASSKGATRGANVLT
>TRBV12-3/TRBV12-4|NA
ASSFDVGGGGYT
>TRBV3-1|NA
ASSPDYLTYEQY
>TRBV30|TRBD2
AWRAPLGLAKDNEQF
>TRBV7-8|TRBD2
ATISRARSGRADTQY
>TRBV5-1|NA
ASSSRKYRDEQY
>TRBV19|NA
ASSIGFSYNEQF
>TRBV5-1|TRBD1
ASSLPPTGFGTEAF
>TRBV7-2|NA
ASSFSSSGREKLF
>TRBV19|TRBD2
ASSKVRAGVRRPNDEQF
>TRBV28|NA
ASSFGAIGEQY
>TRBV15|TRBD2
ATSKKRTSGSGYQETQY
>TRBV20-1|TRBD2
SAKGTSGNTDTQY
>TRBV6-4|TRBD2
ASSYQTSGRIRQSEQF
>TRBV11-2|TRBD2
ASSLDTGGPSEQY
>TRBV28|NA
ASSKPDSNQETQY
>TRBV20-1|NA
SASSVAGSSFDEQF
>TRBV28|NA
ASSYSLPVTAPQETQY
>TRBV20-1|NA
SASPPEGGRNEQF
>TRBV30|NA
AWSTGFTEAF
>TRBV10-3|TRBD1
AIRSGGEGSPLH